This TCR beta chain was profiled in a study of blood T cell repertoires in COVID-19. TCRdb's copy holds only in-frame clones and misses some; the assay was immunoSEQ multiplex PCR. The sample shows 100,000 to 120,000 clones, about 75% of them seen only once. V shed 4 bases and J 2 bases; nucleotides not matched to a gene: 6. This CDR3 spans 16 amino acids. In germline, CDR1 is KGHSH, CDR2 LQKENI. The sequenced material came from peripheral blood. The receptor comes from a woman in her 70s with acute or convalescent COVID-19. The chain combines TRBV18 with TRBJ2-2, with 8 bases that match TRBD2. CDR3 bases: TGTGCCAGCTCACAACTAGCGGTATCAAACACCGGGGAGCTGTTTTTT. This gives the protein CASSQLAVSNTGELFF. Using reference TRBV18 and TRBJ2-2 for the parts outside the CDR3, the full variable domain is NAGVMQNPRHLVRRRGQEARLRCSPMKGHSHVYWYRQLPEEGLKFMVYLQKENIIDESGMPKERFSAEFPKEGPSILRIQQVVRGDSAAYFCASSQLAVSNTGELFFGEGSRLTVL.